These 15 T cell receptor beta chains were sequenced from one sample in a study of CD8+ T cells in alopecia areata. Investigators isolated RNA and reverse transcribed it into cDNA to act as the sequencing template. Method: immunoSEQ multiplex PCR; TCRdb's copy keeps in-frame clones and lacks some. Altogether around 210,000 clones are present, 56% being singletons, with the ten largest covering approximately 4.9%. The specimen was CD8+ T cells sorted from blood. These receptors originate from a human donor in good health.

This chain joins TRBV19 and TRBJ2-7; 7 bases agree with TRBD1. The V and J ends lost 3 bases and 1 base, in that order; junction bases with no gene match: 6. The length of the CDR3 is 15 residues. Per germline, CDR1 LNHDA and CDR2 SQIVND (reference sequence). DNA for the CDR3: TGTGCCAGTAGTATCTCGGCGACAGGGTCCTACGAGCAGTACTTC. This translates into CASSISATGSYEQYF.

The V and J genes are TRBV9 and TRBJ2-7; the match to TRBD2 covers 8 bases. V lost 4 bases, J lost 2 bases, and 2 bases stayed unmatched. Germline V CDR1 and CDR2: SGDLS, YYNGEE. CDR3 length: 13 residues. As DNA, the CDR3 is TGTGCCAGCAGCCCCGGGGGGGCCTACGAGCAGTACTTC. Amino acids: CASSPGGAYEQYF.

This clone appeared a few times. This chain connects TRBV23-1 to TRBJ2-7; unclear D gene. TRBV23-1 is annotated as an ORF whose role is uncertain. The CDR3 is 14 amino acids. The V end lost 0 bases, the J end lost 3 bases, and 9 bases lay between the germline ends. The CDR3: CASSQSSDLYEQYF. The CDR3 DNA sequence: TGCGCCAGCAGTCAATCTTCCGACCTCTACGAGCAGTACTTC.

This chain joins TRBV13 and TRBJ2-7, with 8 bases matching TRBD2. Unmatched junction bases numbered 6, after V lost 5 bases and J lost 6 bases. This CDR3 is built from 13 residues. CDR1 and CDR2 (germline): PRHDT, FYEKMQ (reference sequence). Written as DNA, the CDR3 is TGTGCCAGCAGCACGGACGGGGGGGCCGAGCAGTACTTC. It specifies CASSTDGGAEQYF.

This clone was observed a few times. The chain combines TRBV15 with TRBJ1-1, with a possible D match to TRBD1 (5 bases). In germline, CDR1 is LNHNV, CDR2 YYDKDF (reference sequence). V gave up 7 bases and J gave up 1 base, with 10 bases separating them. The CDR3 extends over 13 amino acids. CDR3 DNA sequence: TGTGCCACCATGCCACAGGAGAACACTGAAGCTTTCTTT. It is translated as CATMPQENTEAFF.

CDR3 nucleotides: TGTGCCAGCAGTTTGGCCTGGAACACTGAAGCTTTCTTT. This sequence encodes CASSLAWNTEAFF. J is TRBJ1-1 and V is TRBV27; D remains unclear. CDR1 is MNHEY, CDR2 SMNVEV, per germline (reference sequence). Trimming left V 3 bases short and J 1 base short, with 6 bases between. The CDR3 sequence is 13 residues long.

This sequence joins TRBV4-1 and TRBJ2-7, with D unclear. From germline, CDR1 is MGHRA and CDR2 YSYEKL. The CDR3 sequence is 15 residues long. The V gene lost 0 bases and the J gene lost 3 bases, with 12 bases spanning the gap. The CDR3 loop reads CASSQDEDESYEQYF. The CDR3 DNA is TGCGCCAGCAGCCAAGACGAGGACGAGAGCTACGAGCAGTACTTC.

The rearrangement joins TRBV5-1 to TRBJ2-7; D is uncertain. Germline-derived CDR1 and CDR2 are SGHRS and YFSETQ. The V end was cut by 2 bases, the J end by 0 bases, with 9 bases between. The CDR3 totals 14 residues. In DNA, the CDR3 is TGCGCCAGCAGCTTAACAGAACCCTCCTACGAGCAGTACTTC. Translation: CASSLTEPSYEQYF.

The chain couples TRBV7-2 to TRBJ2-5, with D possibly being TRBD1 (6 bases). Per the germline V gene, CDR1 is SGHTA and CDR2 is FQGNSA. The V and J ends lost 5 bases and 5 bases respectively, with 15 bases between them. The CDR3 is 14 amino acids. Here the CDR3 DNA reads TGTGCCAGCAGCCCAAAACAGGGAGTGGAGACCCAGTACTTC. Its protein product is CASSPKQGVETQYF.

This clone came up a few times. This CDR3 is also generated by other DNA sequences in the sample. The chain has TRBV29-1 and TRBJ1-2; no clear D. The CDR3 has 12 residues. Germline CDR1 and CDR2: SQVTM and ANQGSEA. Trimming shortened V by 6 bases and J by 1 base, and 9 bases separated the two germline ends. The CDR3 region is CSVERGNYGYTF. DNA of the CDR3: TGCAGCGTCGAACGGGGTAACTATGGCTACACCTTC.

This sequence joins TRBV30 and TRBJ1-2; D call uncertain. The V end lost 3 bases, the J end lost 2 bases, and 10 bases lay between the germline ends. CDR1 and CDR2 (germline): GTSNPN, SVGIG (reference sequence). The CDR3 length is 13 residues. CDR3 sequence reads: CAWSQTRNYGYTF. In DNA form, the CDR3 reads TGTGCCTGGAGCCAGACAAGAAACTATGGCTACACCTTC.

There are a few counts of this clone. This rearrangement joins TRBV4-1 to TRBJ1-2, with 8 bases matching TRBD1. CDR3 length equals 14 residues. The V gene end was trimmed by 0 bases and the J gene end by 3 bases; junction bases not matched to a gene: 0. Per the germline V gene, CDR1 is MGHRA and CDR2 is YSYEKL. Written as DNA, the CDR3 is TGCGCCAGCAGCCAAGAGACAGGGGACTATGGCTACACCTTC. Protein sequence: CASSQETGDYGYTF.

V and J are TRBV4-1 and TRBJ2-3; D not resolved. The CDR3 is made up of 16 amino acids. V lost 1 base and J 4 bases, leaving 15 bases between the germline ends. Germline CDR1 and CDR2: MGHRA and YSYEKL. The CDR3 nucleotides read TGCGCCAGCAGCCAAGCTCCGGGCGTAAAACCAGATACGCAGTATTTT. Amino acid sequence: CASSQAPGVKPDTQYF.

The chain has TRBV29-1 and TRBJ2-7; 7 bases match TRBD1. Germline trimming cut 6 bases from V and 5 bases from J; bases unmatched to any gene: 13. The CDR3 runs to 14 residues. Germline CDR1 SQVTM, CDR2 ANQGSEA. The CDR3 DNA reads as TGCAGCGTATCGTCTACAGGGGTTTTCCACGAGCAGTACTTC. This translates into CSVSSTGVFHEQYF.

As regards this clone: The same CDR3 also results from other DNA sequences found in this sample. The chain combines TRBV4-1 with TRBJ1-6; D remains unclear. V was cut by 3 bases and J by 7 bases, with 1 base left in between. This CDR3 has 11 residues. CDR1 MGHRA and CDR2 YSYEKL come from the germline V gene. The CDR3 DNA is TGCGCCAGCAGCCAGAATTCACCCCTCCACTTT. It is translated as CASSQNSPLHF.